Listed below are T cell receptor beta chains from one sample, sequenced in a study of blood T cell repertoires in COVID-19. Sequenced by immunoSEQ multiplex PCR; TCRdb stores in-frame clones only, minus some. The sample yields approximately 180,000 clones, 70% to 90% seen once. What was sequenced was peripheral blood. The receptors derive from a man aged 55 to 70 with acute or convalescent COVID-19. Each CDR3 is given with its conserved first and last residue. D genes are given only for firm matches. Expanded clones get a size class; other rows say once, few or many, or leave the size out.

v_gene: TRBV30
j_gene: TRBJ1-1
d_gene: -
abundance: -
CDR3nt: TGTGCCTGGAGCCGACGGGGGGGGAACACTGAAGCTTTCTTT
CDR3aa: CAWSRRGGNTEAFF

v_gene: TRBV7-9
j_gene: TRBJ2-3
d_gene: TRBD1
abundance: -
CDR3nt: TGTGCCAGCAGCTCCTGGACAGGATCAACAGATACGCAGTATTTT
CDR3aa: CASSSWTGSTDTQYF

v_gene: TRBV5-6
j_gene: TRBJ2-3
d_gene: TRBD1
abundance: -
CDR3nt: TGTGCCAGCAGTCGACAGGGGGCGGATACGCAGTATTTT
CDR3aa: CASSRQGADTQYF

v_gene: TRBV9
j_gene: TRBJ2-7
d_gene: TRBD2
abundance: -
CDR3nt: TGTGCCAGCAGCGTAAGTAGGACTAGCGGGAACTACGAGCAGTACTTC
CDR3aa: CASSVSRTSGNYEQYF

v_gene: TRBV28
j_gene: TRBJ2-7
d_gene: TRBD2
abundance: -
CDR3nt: TGTGCCAGCAGCAAAGCCGGGACTAGCGCATCCTACGAGCAGTACTTC
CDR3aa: CASSKAGTSASYEQYF

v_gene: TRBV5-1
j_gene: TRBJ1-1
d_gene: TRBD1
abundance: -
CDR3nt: TGCGCCAGCAGCTGGAGACAGGGGGTGGCTGAAGCTTTCTTT
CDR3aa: CASSWRQGVAEAFF

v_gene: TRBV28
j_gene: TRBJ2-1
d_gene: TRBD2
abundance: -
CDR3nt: TGTGCCAGCAGTACCGGGACTAGGGAGCAGTTCTTC
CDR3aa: CASSTGTREQFF

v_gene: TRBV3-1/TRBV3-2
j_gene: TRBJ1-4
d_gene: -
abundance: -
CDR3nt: TGTGCCAGCAGCCAAGAGGCTCCCGAAAAACTGTTTTTT
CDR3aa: CASSQEAPEKLFF

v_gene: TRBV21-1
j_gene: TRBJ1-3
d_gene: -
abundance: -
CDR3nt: TGTGCCAGCAGCTCCGGTAATTCTGGAAACACCATATATTTT
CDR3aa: CASSSGNSGNTIYF

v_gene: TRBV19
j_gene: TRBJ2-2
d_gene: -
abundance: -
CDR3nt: TGTGCCAGTAGTATAGGCCCAGGGATGGGCACCGGGGAGCTGTTTTTT
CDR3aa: CASSIGPGMGTGELFF

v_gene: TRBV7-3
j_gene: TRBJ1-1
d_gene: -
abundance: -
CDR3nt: TGTGCCAGCAGCCAAGGGGGTCGGCCTGAAGCTTTCTTT
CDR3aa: CASSQGGRPEAFF

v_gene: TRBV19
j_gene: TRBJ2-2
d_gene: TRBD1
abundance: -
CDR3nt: TGTGCCAGTAGTATAGGACAGAAAGGGGGCCCCGGGGAGCTGTTTTTT
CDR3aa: CASSIGQKGGPGELFF

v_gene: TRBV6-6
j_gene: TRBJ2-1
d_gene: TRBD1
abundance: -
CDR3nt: TGTGCCAGCAGTTCGCCGGACAGGGGTAATGAGCAGTTCTTC
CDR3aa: CASSSPDRGNEQFF

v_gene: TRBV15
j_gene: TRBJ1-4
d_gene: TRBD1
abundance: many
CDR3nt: TGTGCCACCAGCAGAGGCCAGGGGGCAGGTAATGAAAAACTGTTTTTT
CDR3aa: CATSRGQGAGNEKLFF

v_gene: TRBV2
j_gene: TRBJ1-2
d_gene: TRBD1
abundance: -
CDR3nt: TGTGCCAGCAGTCGAATAGGGACAGCCATCTATGGCTACACCTTC
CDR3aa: CASSRIGTAIYGYTF

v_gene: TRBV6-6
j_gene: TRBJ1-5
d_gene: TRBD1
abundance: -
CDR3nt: TGTGCCAGCAGCTGGGGACAGGCTGGTCAGCCCCAGCATTTT
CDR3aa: CASSWGQAGQPQHF

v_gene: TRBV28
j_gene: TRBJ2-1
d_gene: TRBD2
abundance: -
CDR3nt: TGTGCCAGCAGTGTCTCTAGCGGGATCCTAACCTACAATGAGCAGTTCTTC
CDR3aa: CASSVSSGILTYNEQFF

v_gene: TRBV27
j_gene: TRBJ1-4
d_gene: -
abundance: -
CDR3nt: TGTGCCAGCACCAGGACGGGGGGAGGTGAAAAACTGTTTTTT
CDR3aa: CASTRTGGGEKLFF

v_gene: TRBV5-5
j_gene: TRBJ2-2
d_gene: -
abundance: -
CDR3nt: TGTGCCAGCAGCTCGCGCTCTAGCGTCCTCAACACCGGGGAGCTGTTTTTT
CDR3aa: CASSSRSSVLNTGELFF

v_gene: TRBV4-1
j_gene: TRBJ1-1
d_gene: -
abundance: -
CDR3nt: TGCGCCAGCAGCCAAAGGGTCAGGGGTCAGACTGAAGCTTTCTTT
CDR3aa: CASSQRVRGQTEAFF

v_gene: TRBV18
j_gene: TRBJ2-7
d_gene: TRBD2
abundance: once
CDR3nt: TGTGCCAGCTCACTATCTAGCGGGAGGGACGAGCAGTACTTC
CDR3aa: CASSLSSGRDEQYF

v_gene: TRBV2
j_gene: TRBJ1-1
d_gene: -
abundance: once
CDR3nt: TGTGCCAGCAGTGAGGTCCGGTGGGCTTTCTTT
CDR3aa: CASSEVRWAFF

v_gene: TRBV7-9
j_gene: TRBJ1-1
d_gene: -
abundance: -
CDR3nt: TGTGCCAGCAGCATGGACAAGAACACTGAAGCTTTCTTT
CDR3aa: CASSMDKNTEAFF

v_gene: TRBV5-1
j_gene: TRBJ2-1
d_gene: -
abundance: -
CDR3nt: TGCGCCAGCAGCCCGGGTTACAATGAGCAGTTCTTC
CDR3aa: CASSPGYNEQFF

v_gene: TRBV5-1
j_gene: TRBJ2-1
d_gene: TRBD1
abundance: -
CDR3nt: TGCGCCAGCAGCTTGGTTTCGCGACAGGGTTACAATGAGCAGTTCTTC
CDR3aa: CASSLVSRQGYNEQFF

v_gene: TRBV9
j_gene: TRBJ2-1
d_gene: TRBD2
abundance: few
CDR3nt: TGTGCCAGCAGCGACCCGGGAGCGGGAGGTCACAATGAGCAGTTCTTC
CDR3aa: CASSDPGAGGHNEQFF

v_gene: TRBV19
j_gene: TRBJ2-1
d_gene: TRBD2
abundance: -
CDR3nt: TGTGCCAGCATGGCCGGGACTAGCGGGATCGATGAGCAGTTCTTC
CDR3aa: CASMAGTSGIDEQFF

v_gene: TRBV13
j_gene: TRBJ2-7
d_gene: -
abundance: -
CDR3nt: TGTGCCAGCAGCCAAATTACAAACAACGAGCAGTACTTC
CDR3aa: CASSQITNNEQYF

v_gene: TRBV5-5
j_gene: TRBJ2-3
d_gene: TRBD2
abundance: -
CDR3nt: TGTGCCAGCAGCTTGGGGCGGGGGGCTGCAGATACGCAGTATTTT
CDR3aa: CASSLGRGAADTQYF

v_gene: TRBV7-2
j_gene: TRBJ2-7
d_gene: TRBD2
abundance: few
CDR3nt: TGTGCCAGCAGCTCCGGACTAGCGACCTGGGAGCAGTACTTC
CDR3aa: CASSSGLATWEQYF

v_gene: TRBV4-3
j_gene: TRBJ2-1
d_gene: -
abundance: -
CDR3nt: TGCGCCAGCAGCCAAGATGAGGGTCATGAGCAGTTCTTC
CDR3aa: CASSQDEGHEQFF

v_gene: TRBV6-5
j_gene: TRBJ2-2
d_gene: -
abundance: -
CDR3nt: TGTGCCAGCAGCCTCGCGGGCCCGAACACCGGGGAGCTGTTTTTT
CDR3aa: CASSLAGPNTGELFF

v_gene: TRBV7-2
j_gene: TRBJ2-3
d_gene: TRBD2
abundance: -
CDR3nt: TGTGCCAGCAGCTTAGGGACTAGCGTGTGGGGCACAGATACGCAGTATTTT
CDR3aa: CASSLGTSVWGTDTQYF

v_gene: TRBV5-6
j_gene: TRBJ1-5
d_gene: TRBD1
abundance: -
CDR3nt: TGTGCCAGCAGCTTGGCGGACAGGGAATGGGAACCCCAGCATTTT
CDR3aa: CASSLADREWEPQHF

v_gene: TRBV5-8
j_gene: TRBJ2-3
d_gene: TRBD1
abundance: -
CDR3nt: TGTGCCAGCAGCTCCGACGGACAGGGAGGCACAGATACGCAGTATTTT
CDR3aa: CASSSDGQGGTDTQYF

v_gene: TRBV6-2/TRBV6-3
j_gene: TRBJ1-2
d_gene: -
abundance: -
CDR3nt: TGTGCCAGCAGTTTCTTACAGCCTGTCTATGGCTACACCTTC
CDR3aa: CASSFLQPVYGYTF

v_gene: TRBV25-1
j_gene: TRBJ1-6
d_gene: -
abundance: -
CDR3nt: TGTGCCAGCAGTGAGACTGGCGCAGGGAAGAATTCACCCCTCCACTTT
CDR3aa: CASSETGAGKNSPLHF

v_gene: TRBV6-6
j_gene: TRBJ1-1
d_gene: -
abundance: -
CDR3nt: TGTGCCAGCACGGGGAACACTGAAGCTTTCTTT
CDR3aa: CASTGNTEAFF

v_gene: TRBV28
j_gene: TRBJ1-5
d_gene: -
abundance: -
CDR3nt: TGTGCCAGCAGTGGGGGGTTCAATCAGCCCCAGCATTTT
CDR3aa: CASSGGFNQPQHF

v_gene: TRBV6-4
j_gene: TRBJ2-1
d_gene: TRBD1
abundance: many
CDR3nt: TGTGCCAGCAGTGACTCGACAGGGGGATCCTACAATGAGCAGTTCTTC
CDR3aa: CASSDSTGGSYNEQFF

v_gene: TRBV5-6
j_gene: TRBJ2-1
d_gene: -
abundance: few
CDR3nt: TGTGCCAGCAGCCCCACCGGTTCCAACCTCTACAATGAGCAGTTCTTC
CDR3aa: CASSPTGSNLYNEQFF

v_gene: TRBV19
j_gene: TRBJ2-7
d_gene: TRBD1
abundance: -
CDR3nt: TGTGCCAGTATTCATCCGGGACAGGGCTACGAGCAGTACTTC
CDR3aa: CASIHPGQGYEQYF

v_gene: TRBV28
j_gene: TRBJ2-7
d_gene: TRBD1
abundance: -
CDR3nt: TGTGCCAGCGCCAGGACAGGCGGCTCCTACGAGCAGTACTTC
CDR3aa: CASARTGGSYEQYF

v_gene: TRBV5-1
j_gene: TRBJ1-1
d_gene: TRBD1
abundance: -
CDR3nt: TGCGCCAGCAGCGCCCAGGGGGCAGAGACTGAAGCTTTCTTT
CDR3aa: CASSAQGAETEAFF

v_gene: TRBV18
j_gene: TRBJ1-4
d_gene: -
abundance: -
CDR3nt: TGTGCCAGCTCAACGACAGGAACCTATGAAAAACTGTTTTTT
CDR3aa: CASSTTGTYEKLFF

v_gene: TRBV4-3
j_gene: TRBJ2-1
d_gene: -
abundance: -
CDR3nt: TGCGCCAGCAGCCGTACCGGAGGGGGGGGTAACAATGAGCAGTTCTTC
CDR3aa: CASSRTGGGGNNEQFF

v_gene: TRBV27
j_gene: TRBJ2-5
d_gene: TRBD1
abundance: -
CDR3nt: TGTGCCAGCAGTCCCCCCGGGACAGGGGCTCTAGCCCAGTACTTC
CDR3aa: CASSPPGTGALAQYF

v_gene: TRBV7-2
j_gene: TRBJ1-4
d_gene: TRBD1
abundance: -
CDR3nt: TGTGCCAGCAGCTACGTCACGGACAGGGGAGAAAAACTGTTTTTT
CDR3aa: CASSYVTDRGEKLFF

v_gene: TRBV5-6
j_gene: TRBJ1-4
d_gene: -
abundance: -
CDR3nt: TGTGCCAGCAGTCTTGTGGGGGCGGCTAATGAAAAACTGTTTTTT
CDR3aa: CASSLVGAANEKLFF

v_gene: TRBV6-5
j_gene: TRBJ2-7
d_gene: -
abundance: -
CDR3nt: TGTGCCAGCAGTTACGTCGGCCGACCGGGCGAGCAGTACTTC
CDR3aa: CASSYVGRPGEQYF

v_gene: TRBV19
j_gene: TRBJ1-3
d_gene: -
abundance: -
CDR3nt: TGTGCCAGTAGCCGGGGATCCGGGGGTCGCTCTGGAAACACCATATATTTT
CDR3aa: CASSRGSGGRSGNTIYF

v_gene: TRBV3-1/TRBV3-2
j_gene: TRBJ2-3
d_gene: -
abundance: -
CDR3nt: TGTGCCAGCAGCCAATTCATGTCCTTTGGGCAGACGCAGTATTTT
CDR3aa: CASSQFMSFGQTQYF